This section outlines one T cell receptor (beta chain) sequence together with its context. Its antigen is still unknown. This record comes from a study of breast tumors, draining lymph nodes, adjacent tissues. General observations from the study: The lymph node origin of tumor T cells was framed as consistent with a hypothesis, not demonstrated.

Germline CDR1 and CDR2: MDHEN and SYDVKM. Trimming cost V 2 bases and J 5 bases; bases outside gene matches: 4. The CDR3 is 14 amino acids. The lymph nodes were axillary draining lymph nodes from breast cancer patients. TCRdb analysed the multiplex PCR reads with MiXCR anew, one entry per CDR3 protein. The sample contains about 270,000 distinct CDR3 sequences, about 30% of which appear only once. V gene TRBV28 combines with J gene TRBJ2-7; TRBD1 agrees at 9 bases. The receptor's source is a female donor with breast cancer. Some clones in this sample may be carry-over from other donors' samples. The sample taken for sequencing was axillary lymph node tissue. The CDR3 sequence: CASSLTGGYDEQYF. The CDR3 DNA is TGTGCCAGCAGTTTAACAGGGGGCTACGACGAGCAGTACTTC.